This record looks at one T cell receptor (beta chain) sequence and its context. The data derive from a study of blood T cell repertoires in COVID-19. Across the whole study: PBMCs, B-cell-depleted T cells, or T cells were the source of the cDNA or gDNA that made up the material.

The V gene's germline CDR1 is SGHVS and CDR2 FQNEAQ. Trimming took off 6 bases at V and 5 bases at J, with 8 bases between the two ends. This CDR3 spans 12 amino acids. The Seattle site enrolled patients during active infection and followed them longitudinally. Measured with immunoSEQ multiplex PCR; TCRdb has only the in-frame clones, and not every one. Here the sample spans fewer than 250,000 clones, around four fifths being singletons. The TCR sequence derives from a man aged 55 to 70 with COVID-19, enrolled during active disease. Sequencing was performed on peripheral blood. This chain links TRBV7-8 with TRBJ1-5; D ambiguous. The chain's CDR3 is CASRAGDQPQHF. In DNA form, the CDR3 reads TGTGCCAGCAGGGCCGGGGATCAGCCCCAGCATTTT. Full variable domain (remainder filled in from reference TRBV7-8 and TRBJ1-5): GAGVSQSPRYKVAKRGQDVALRCDPISGHVSLFWYQQALGQGPEFLTYFQNEAQLDKSGLPSDRFFAERPEGSVSTLKIQRTQQEDSAVYLCASRAGDQPQHFGDGTRLSIL.